This T cell receptor beta chain derives from a study of shared clonotypes between healthy human individuals. Study results and limitations: Generally, estimated richness proved larger in naive subsets than it did in memory subsets. Investigators expected sequencing depth to affect clonotype sharing among donors. The sampled material consisted only of blood, and tissue repertoires are likely to differ.

Replicate PCRs from sorted subsets contained roughly 190 ng DNA, which is around 30,000 T cell genomes. This table comes from immunoSEQ multiplex PCR, and its TCRdb copy is limited to in-frame clones, with some not included. The data contain 980,000 or so clones, over 75% of them singletons. The V and J ends lost 10 bases and 1 base respectively, with 16 bases between them. The CDR3 covers 15 residues. Germline V lookup: CDR1 LNHDA, CDR2 SQIVND (reference sequence). About this clone: Its antigen is not identified.

The chain employs TRBV19 and TRBJ2-2; a possible D gene is TRBD1 (5 bases). The TCR comes from a man aged 18 to 30 in good health. Sequencing was done on a sample of memory CD4+ T cells sorted from blood. The subset denotes: CD45RA-negative fraction. The CDR3 is CATAHGQKNTGELFF. CDR3 bases: TGTGCCACCGCCCACGGACAAAAGAACACCGGGGAGCTGTTTTTT.